The 9 T cell receptor beta chains reported below all come from one sample, sequenced in a study of T cells in Graves' hyperthyroidism and ophthalmopathy. RNA transcripts gave rise to amplified TCR beta CDR3 regions. The HTBI primer set drove a first-round RT-PCR of the TCR CDR3. Each CDR3 protein is one row after TCRdb ran MiXCR on the multiplex PCR reads. The sample gives over 300,000 distinct CDR3 sequences, roughly 13% of which show up once; more than 9.5% is in the top ten. The sample consisted of blood. The receptors were gathered from a woman in her sixties with Graves' hyperthyroidism.

The chain combines TRBV29-1 with TRBJ2-1, with D tentatively TRBD1 (5 bases). Germline CDR1 reads SQVTM; CDR2 reads ANQGSEA. The CDR3 length is 14 residues. The V gene lost 0 bases and the J gene lost 4 bases, with 10 bases spanning the gap. The CDR3 nucleotides read TGCAGCGTTGAAGATCCCAGGGTTTACAATGAGCAGTTCTTC. Its translation is CSVEDPRVYNEQFF.

A few counts support this clonotype. The chain has TRBV7-9 and TRBJ1-4, with 8 bases identical to TRBD1. Germline V CDR1 and CDR2: SEHNR, FQNEAQ (reference sequence). This CDR3 has 14 amino acids. Trimming at V came to 5 bases and at J to 8 bases, leaving 7 bases not matched to a gene. The CDR3: CASSITGGHEKLFF. CDR3 nucleotides: TGTGCCAGCAGCATAACAGGGGGTCACGAAAAACTGTTTTTT.

This clonotype was seen ten or more times. The rearrangement joins TRBV5-1 to TRBJ1-2; D remains unclear. The V and J ends lost 0 bases and 2 bases respectively, with 8 bases between them. The CDR3 extends over 14 amino acids. Per germline, CDR1 SGHRS and CDR2 YFSETQ. CDR3 region: CASSLAGRNYGYTF. The CDR3 nucleotides read TGCGCCAGCAGCTTGGCTGGGAGAAACTATGGCTACACCTTC. Looking up the rest from reference TRBV5-1 and TRBJ1-2 gives the full variable domain: KAGVTQTPRYLIKTRGQQVTLSCSPISGHRSVSWYQQTPGQGLQFLFEYFSETQRNKGNFPGRFSGRQFSNSRSEMNVSTLELGDSALYLCASSLAGRNYGYTFGSGTRLTVV.

This clonotype was observed many times. The genes are TRBV18 and TRBJ1-2, with D hard to call. This CDR3 is 12 amino acids long. The V end lost 2 bases, the J end lost 8 bases, and 9 bases lay between the germline ends. Germline CDR1 KGHSH, CDR2 LQKENI. This CDR3 is CASSPIREGYTF. The CDR3 region has the DNA TGTGCCAGCTCACCAATCCGGGAGGGCTACACCTTC.

This clonotype was counted at least ten times. This chain connects TRBV19 to TRBJ2-5; D might be TRBD1 or TRBD2, each matching 5 bases. Germline V gives CDR1 LNHDA, CDR2 SQIVND (reference sequence). Trimming stripped 8 bases from V and 7 bases from J, with 23 bases between. The CDR3 sequence is 15 residues long. The CDR3 DNA is TGTGCCAGTGCGTTCTCCGCTAGCAGGGCGGGGACCCAGTACTTC. It specifies CASAFSASRAGTQYF. Variable domain in full (rest from reference TRBV19 and TRBJ2-5): DGGITQSPKYLFRKEGQNVTLSCEQNLNHDAMYWYRQDPGQGLRLIYYSQIVNDFQKGDIAEGYSVSREKKESFPLTVTSAQKNPTAFYLCASAFSASRAGTQYFGPGTRLLVL.

This clonotype was counted ten times or more. The junction departs from germline at one end; a sequencing error may be responsible. The chain recombines TRBV29-1 with TRBJ2-7, with D possibly matching TRBD1 (6 bases). Germline CDR1 reads SQVTM; CDR2 reads ANQGSEA. CDR3 size: 12 residues. The CDR3: CSGTTGSHEQYF. In DNA, the CDR3 is TGCAGCGGAACGACAGGCTCCCACGAGCAGTACTTC.

The chain recombines TRBV18 with TRBJ2-1; 10 bases fit TRBD2. The V gene's germline CDR1 is KGHSH and CDR2 LQKENI. The CDR3 consists of 15 residues. V was clipped by 0 bases and J by 8 bases; unmatched bases: 4. The CDR3 region has the DNA TGTGCCAGCTCACCACCCCTAGCGGGAGTGGATGAGCAGTTCTTC. Translation gives CASSPPLAGVDEQFF.

This clonotype was seen ten or more times. The V gene is TRBV5-1, the J gene TRBJ1-1; tentative D call: TRBD1 (6 bases). Germline values: CDR1 SGHRS, CDR2 YFSETQ. V was shortened by 8 bases and J by 8 bases, with 28 bases between the two germline ends. This CDR3 comprises 16 residues. The CDR3 spells CASTKRGTPEMGEAFF. CDR3 nucleotide sequence: TGCGCCAGTACCAAAAGGGGGACCCCCGAGATGGGAGAAGCTTTCTTT.

The sample holds a few counts of this clonotype. This rearrangement joins TRBV7-9 to TRBJ2-7; 10 bases match TRBD2. After removal of 0 bases from V and 3 bases from J, the junction contained 2 bases not matched to a gene. This CDR3 region has 15 residues. Germline V gene lookup returns CDR1 SEHNR and CDR2 FQNEAQ (reference sequence). The CDR3 sequence is CASSLASGRIYEQYF. The CDR3 DNA reads as TGTGCCAGCAGCTTAGCTAGCGGGAGGATCTACGAGCAGTACTTC.